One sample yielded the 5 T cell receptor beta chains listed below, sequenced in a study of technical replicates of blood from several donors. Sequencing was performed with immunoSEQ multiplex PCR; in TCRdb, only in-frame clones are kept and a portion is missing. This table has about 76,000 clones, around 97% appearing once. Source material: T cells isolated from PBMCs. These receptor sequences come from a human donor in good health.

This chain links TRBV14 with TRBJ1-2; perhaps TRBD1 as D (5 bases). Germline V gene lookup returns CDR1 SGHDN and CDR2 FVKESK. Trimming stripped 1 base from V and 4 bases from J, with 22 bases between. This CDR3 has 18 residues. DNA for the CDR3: TGTGCCAGCAGCCAAGCCCACCTGGACACGTCGGTCGGCTATGGCTACACCTTC. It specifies CASSQAHLDTSVGYGYTF.

CDR3 coding DNA: TGCAGCGTTGATGCGGGAGGTTACCACGAGCAGTACTTC. Translated, it gives CSVDAGGYHEQYF. The chain couples TRBV29-1 to TRBJ2-7; TRBD2 aligns across 8 bases. The germline CDR1 and CDR2 sequences are SQVTM and ANQGSEA. V trimming: 3 bases; J trimming: 5 bases; junction bases outside the gene matches: 6. There are 13 residues in the CDR3.

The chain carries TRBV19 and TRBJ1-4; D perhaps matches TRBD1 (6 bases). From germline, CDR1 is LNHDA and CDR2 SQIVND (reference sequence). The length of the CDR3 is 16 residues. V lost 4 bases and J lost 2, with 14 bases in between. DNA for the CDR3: TGTGCCAGTAGTAGGACAGACAGCAGGACTAATGAAAAACTGTTTTTT. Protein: CASSRTDSRTNEKLFF.

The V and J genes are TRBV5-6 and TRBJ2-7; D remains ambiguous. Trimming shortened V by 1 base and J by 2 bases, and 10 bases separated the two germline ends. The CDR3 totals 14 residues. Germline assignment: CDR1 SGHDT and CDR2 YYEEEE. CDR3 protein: CASSLYVLTYEQYF. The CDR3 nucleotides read TGTGCCAGCAGCTTGTACGTCCTAACCTACGAGCAGTACTTC.

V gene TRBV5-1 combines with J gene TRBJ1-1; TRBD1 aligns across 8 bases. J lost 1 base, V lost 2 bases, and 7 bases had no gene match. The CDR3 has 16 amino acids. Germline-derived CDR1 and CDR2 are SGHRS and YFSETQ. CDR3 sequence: CASSFTLQGENTEAFF. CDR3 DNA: TGCGCCAGCAGCTTCACTTTACAGGGGGAGAACACTGAAGCTTTCTTT.